This TCR beta chain came from a study of shared clonotypes between healthy human individuals. Repertoires were generated with immunoSEQ multiplex PCR, while TCRdb's copy carries only in-frame clones and drops some. This sample yields about 110,000 clones, of which around 73% are seen a single time; approximately 25% belongs to the top ten. This TCR was sampled from a woman aged 25 to 39 in good health. Source material: memory CD8+ T cells sorted from blood. The subset: CD45RO+ cells pooled with CCR7-negative TemRA cells.

CDR3 residues: CASSLGFRREGYYNEQFF. The CDR3 region has the DNA TGCGCCAGCAGCTTGGGGTTCCGCCGGGAGGGATATTACAATGAGCAGTTCTTC. The chain carries TRBV5-1 and TRBJ2-1, with 8 bases aligning to TRBD2. The CDR3 is made up of 18 amino acids. Germline CDR1 SGHRS, CDR2 YFSETQ. Germline trimming cut 0 bases from V and 4 bases from J; bases unmatched to any gene: 12.